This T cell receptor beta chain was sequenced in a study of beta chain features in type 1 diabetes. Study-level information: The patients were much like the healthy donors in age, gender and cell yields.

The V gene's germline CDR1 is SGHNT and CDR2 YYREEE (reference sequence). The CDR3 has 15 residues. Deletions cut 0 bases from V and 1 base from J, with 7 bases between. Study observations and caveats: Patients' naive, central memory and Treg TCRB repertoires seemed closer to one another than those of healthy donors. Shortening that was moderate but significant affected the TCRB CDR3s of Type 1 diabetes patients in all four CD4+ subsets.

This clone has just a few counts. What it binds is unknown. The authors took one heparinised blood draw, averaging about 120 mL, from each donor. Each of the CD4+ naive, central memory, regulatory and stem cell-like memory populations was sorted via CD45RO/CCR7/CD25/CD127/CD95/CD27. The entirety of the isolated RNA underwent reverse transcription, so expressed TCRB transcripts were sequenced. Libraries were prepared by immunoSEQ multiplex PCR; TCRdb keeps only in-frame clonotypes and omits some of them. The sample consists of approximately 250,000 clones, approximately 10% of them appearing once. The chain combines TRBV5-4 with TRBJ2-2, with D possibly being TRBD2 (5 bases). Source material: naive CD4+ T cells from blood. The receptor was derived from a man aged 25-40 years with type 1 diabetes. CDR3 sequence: CASSLGRMNTGELFF. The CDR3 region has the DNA TGTGCCAGCAGCTTGGGGAGGATGAACACCGGGGAGCTGTTTTTT.